Following are 27 T cell receptor beta chains from one sample sequenced in a study of blood T cell repertoires in COVID-19. This table comes from immunoSEQ multiplex PCR, and its TCRdb copy is limited to in-frame clones, with some not included. The data show 240,000 or so clones, about nine tenths seen once. The sample consisted of peripheral blood. Every receptor here comes from a man in his 60s who had recovered from COVID-19.

This clone was recorded only once. The chain combines TRBV4-2 with TRBJ2-1, with 10 bases that match TRBD2. The CDR3 covers 16 residues. V lost 1 base, J lost 8 bases, and 8 bases stayed unmatched. The germline CDR1 and CDR2 sequences are LGHNA and YNFKEQ. The CDR3: CASSQAALAGVDEQFF. The CDR3 DNA is TGTGCCAGCAGCCAAGCTGCGCTAGCGGGGGTCGATGAGCAGTTCTTC.

The V and J genes are TRBV4-1 and TRBJ2-1, with 13 positions matching TRBD2. This CDR3 has 15 amino acids. With 4 bases clipped from V and 5 bases from J, the junction kept 2 bases outside the gene matches. The germline V gene encodes CDR1 MGHRA and CDR2 YSYEKL. The CDR3, as DNA: TGCGCCAGCAGCCGAGGACTAGCGGGGGACAATGAGCAGTTCTTC. Its protein is CASSRGLAGDNEQFF.

This clone was counted only a few times. The chain is built from TRBV30 and TRBJ1-2; maybe TRBD1 (6 bases). The germline CDR1 and CDR2 sequences are GTSNPN and SVGIG (reference sequence). The CDR3 is 13 amino acids. Trimming took 1 base from V and 5 from J, leaving 11 bases between them. CDR3: CAWSENREYGYTF. CDR3 sequence (DNA): TGTGCCTGGAGTGAAAACAGGGAGTATGGCTACACCTTC.

The gene calls are TRBV28 and TRBJ1-6, with D hard to call. This CDR3 is built from 13 residues. Germline CDR1 MDHEN, CDR2 SYDVKM. Between the trimmed V and J ends, which lost 2 bases and 7 bases, there was a span of 6 bases. Here the CDR3 DNA reads TGTGCCAGCAGTTTAATGGAGAATTCACCCCTCCACTTT. Its protein is CASSLMENSPLHF. The full variable domain, completed using reference TRBV28 and TRBJ1-6, is DVKVTQSSRYLVKRTGEKVFLECVQDMDHENMFWYRQDPGLGLRLIYFSYDVKMKEKGDIPEGYSVSREKKERFSLILESASTNQTSMYLCASSLMENSPLHFGNGTRLTVT.

The chain employs TRBV6-5 and TRBJ2-2, with 7 bases aligning to TRBD1. CDR3 length: 15 amino acids. Germline V CDR1 and CDR2: MNHEY, SVGAGI. Trimming removed 7 bases from V and 6 bases from J; junction bases left unmatched: 11. CDR3 sequence (DNA): TGTGCCAGCATGCCGACAGGGCGTTTCTCCGGGGAGCTGTTTTTT. It translates to CASMPTGRFSGELFF.

The rearrangement uses TRBV3-1 (or the pseudogene TRBV3-2) and TRBJ2-6; D unresolved. The V end lost 9 bases, the J end lost 0 bases, and 9 bases lay between the germline ends. The CDR3 contains 14 residues. The V gene's germline CDR1 is LGHDT and CDR2 YNNKEL (reference sequence). Here the CDR3 reads CASSDFSGANVLTF. The CDR3 DNA reads TGTGCCAGTTCAGACTTCTCTGGGGCCAACGTCCTGACTTTC.

The gene calls are TRBV15 and TRBJ1-2; perhaps TRBD1 as D (6 bases). The germline V gene has CDR1 LNHNV and CDR2 YYDKDF (reference sequence). V was pared by 3 bases and J by 8 bases, with 16 bases between. The CDR3 has 14 amino acids. CDR3 sequence: CATSRGEGVMGYTF. The CDR3 DNA is TGTGCCACCAGCAGGGGGGAGGGGGTTATGGGCTACACCTTC.

The CDR3: CASSLGQLGVNSPLHF. The CDR3 coding sequence is TGTGCCAGCTCCCTCGGACAGCTGGGGGTTAATTCACCCCTCCACTTT. The J gene is TRBJ1-6, the V gene TRBV18, with a weak D call TRBD1 (6 bases). V was pared by 6 bases and J by 6 bases, with 18 bases between. Germline CDR1 KGHSH, CDR2 LQKENI. This CDR3 spans 16 amino acids.

This chain uses TRBV10-3 with TRBJ1-1, with a tentative D call TRBD1 (6 bases). V was cut by 3 bases and J by 5 bases, with 16 bases left in between. The CDR3 runs to 15 residues. CDR1 and CDR2 (germline): ENHRY, SYGVKD. CDR3 in amino acids: CAISDSRGPITEAFF. For the CDR3, the DNA is TGTGCCATCAGTGACTCCAGGGGCCCCATAACTGAAGCTTTCTTT.

For the CDR3, the DNA is TGTGCCAGTCGAGGCGGGGGCATTCAAGAGACCCAGTACTTC. Its translation is CASRGGGIQETQYF. The J gene is TRBJ2-5, the V gene TRBV19, with D perhaps TRBD2 (7 bases). This CDR3 is built from 14 residues. V lost 8 bases to trimming and J lost 2 bases, with 15 bases between them. Looked up from germline, CDR1 is LNHDA and CDR2 is SQIVND (reference sequence).

The CDR3 DNA reads TGCGCCAGCAGCTCAAGGACAGGGGGCAATGCGTTGAACACTGAAGCTTTCTTT. This translates into CASSSRTGGNALNTEAFF. The chain carries TRBV5-1 and TRBJ1-1, with 11 bases identical to TRBD1. Germline lookup yields CDR1 SGHRS and CDR2 YFSETQ. The junction had 10 bases not matched to a gene; V was cut back by 3 bases and J by 0 bases. There are 18 residues in the CDR3.

The rearrangement links TRBV6-1 to TRBJ2-2; 8 bases align to TRBD1. CDR1 is MNHNS, CDR2 SASEGT, per germline. J was trimmed by 4 bases and V by 3 bases; bases with no gene match: 7. The CDR3 sequence is 16 residues long. Here the CDR3 DNA reads TGTGCCAGCAGTGATCAGACAGGGGCGGGCACCGGGGAGCTGTTTTTT. Translating gives CASSDQTGAGTGELFF.

The rearrangement joins TRBV6-5 to TRBJ1-2; D call uncertain. Between the trimmed V and J ends, which lost 6 bases and 7 bases, there was a span of 18 bases. There are 14 residues in the CDR3. The germline V gene has CDR1 MNHEY and CDR2 SVGAGI. The CDR3 region has the DNA TGTGCCAGCAGATCCAAGACTCGAGAGGTTGGCTACACCTTC. The encoded protein is CASRSKTREVGYTF.

This sequence joins TRBV7-7 and TRBJ2-1, with TRBD1 matching 8 bases. Per germline, CDR1 SSHAT and CDR2 FNYEAQ (reference sequence). The CDR3 extends over 15 amino acids. V lost 2 bases, J lost 7 bases, and 7 bases stayed unmatched. The CDR3 region is CASSLLGTGGNEQFF. CDR3 DNA: TGTGCCAGCAGCTTACTAGGGACAGGTGGGAATGAGCAGTTCTTC.

The chain recombines TRBV5-1 with TRBJ1-2; D is unclear. The CDR3 is made up of 14 amino acids. The V end was cut by 0 bases, the J end by 5 bases, with 11 bases between. Germline V CDR1 and CDR2: SGHRS, YFSETQ. CDR3 in amino acids: CASSLEPSRYGYTF. CDR3 nucleotides: TGCGCCAGCAGCTTGGAACCCTCTAGGTATGGCTACACCTTC.

The J gene is TRBJ2-7, the V gene TRBV11-2; D might be TRBD2 (5 bases). The CDR3 is made up of 13 amino acids. The ends were cut back, 3 bases at V and 6 bases at J, with 12 bases in the middle. Germline CDR1 and CDR2: SGHAT and FQNNGV. The CDR3 DNA reads TGTGCCAGCAGCTTTAGCGTAGGAATCGAGCAGTACTTC. It codes for CASSFSVGIEQYF. Looking up the rest from reference TRBV11-2 and TRBJ2-7 gives the full variable domain: EAGVAQSPRYKIIEKRQSVAFWCNPISGHATLYWYQQILGQGPKLLIQFQNNGVVDDSQLPKDRFSAERLKGVDSTLKIQPAKLEDSAVYLCASSFSVGIEQYFGPGTRLTVT.

This chain links TRBV27 with TRBJ1-5; possible D gene TRBD1, 6 bases. V shed 4 bases and J shed 6 bases, with 10 bases lying between them. CDR1 is MNHEY, CDR2 SMNVEV, per germline (reference sequence). The CDR3 loop spans 13 amino acids. The CDR3 sequence is CASSSTGSQPQHF. For the CDR3, the DNA is TGTGCCAGCAGTTCGACAGGAAGTCAGCCCCAGCATTTT.

The chain has TRBV29-1 and TRBJ1-2; 9 nucleotides align to TRBD1. V shed 1 base and J 6 bases; nucleotides not matched to a gene: 15. Germline V lookup: CDR1 SQVTM, CDR2 ANQGSEA. The CDR3 has 17 residues. The CDR3 nucleotides read TGCAGCGTTGAAGCGGGAGGGACAGGGCAATCTCAGGATGGCTACACCTTC. Amino acids: CSVEAGGTGQSQDGYTF.

This chain links TRBV9 with TRBJ1-4; the match to TRBD1 covers 11 bases. The germline V gene encodes CDR1 SGDLS and CDR2 YYNGEE. The CDR3 has 15 residues. Unmatched junction bases numbered 6, after V lost 3 bases and J lost 8 bases. CDR3 sequence reads: CASSAAGTGGEKLFF. CDR3 nucleotide sequence: TGTGCCAGCAGCGCGGCCGGGACAGGGGGGGAAAAACTGTTTTTT.

The chain links TRBV6-2 or TRBV6-3 to TRBJ1-1, with TRBD1 matching over 7 bases. The CDR3 is made up of 18 amino acids. Unmatched junction bases numbered 17, after V lost 4 bases and J lost 3 bases. Germline values: CDR1 MNHEY, CDR2 SVGEGT. CDR3 in amino acids: CASSSRATLDRAYTEAFF. The DNA for the CDR3 is TGTGCCAGCAGTTCCCGTGCTACCCTCGACAGGGCATACACTGAAGCTTTCTTT.

The chain couples TRBV12-3 or TRBV12-4 to TRBJ2-7; TRBD1 is a possible D gene (6 bases). V gave up 6 bases and J gave up 7 bases, with 13 bases separating them. There are 12 residues in the CDR3. CDR3 region: CASRHRESEQYF. As DNA, the CDR3 is TGTGCCAGCAGGCACAGGGAGTCAGAGCAGTACTTC.

The chain employs TRBV5-4 and TRBJ2-1, with 10 positions matching TRBD2. Germline-derived CDR1 and CDR2 are SGHNT and YYREEE (reference sequence). V lost 3 bases and J lost 4; bases outside the gene matches: 4. The CDR3 contains 15 residues. CDR3 coding DNA: TGTGCCAGCAGCTCCGGGACTAGCGCGTACAATGAGCAGTTCTTC. The encoded protein is CASSSGTSAYNEQFF.

V usage is TRBV7-9 and J usage is TRBJ1-6; 8 bases match TRBD1. Unmatched junction bases numbered 8, after V lost 8 bases and J lost 5 bases. The germline V gene has CDR1 SEHNR and CDR2 FQNEAQ (reference sequence). The CDR3 runs to 15 residues. The CDR3 spells CASPTGATDNSPLHF. The CDR3 region has the DNA TGTGCCAGCCCGACAGGGGCGACAGATAATTCACCCCTCCACTTT.

The V gene is TRBV11-2, the J gene TRBJ1-1, with D perhaps matching TRBD1 (6 bases). Germline V gene data show CDR1 as SGHAT and CDR2 as FQNNGV. This CDR3 is 14 amino acids long. V was shortened by 5 bases and J by 6 bases, with 16 bases between the two germline ends. As DNA, the CDR3 is TGTGCCAGCAGCGAGGGGGTGGTCTCCTCTGAAGCTTTCTTT. Protein product: CASSEGVVSSEAFF.

V gene TRBV18 combines with J gene TRBJ2-3, with D perhaps matching TRBD2 (6 bases). Trimming took off 3 bases at V and 0 bases at J, with 16 bases between the two ends. This CDR3 is 17 amino acids long. Per the germline V gene, CDR1 is KGHSH and CDR2 is LQKENI. The CDR3 nucleotides read TGTGCCAGCTCACCGTCCTCGGGTCGGGGGAGCACAGATACGCAGTATTTT. Its protein product is CASSPSSGRGSTDTQYF.

This clone was seen a handful of times. The rearrangement uses TRBV6-5 and TRBJ1-2, with TRBD1 matching over 11 bases. The length of the CDR3 is 15 residues. Germline V gene sequence: CDR1 MNHEY, CDR2 SVGAGI. J gave up 6 bases and V 5 bases, and 8 bases lay outside the gene matches. The CDR3 loop is CASSTTGTGGNGYTF. In DNA, the CDR3 is TGTGCCAGCAGTACCACCGGGACAGGGGGAAATGGCTACACCTTC.

This chain joins TRBV18 and TRBJ2-7, with 9 bases lining up with TRBD1. CDR3 length: 14 residues. Germline CDR1 KGHSH, CDR2 LQKENI. The ends lost 2 bases at V and 9 bases at J; junction bases unmatched: 8. The CDR3 sequence: CASSPRGQGGVQYF. DNA of the CDR3: TGTGCCAGCTCACCAAGGGGACAGGGTGGTGTGCAGTACTTC.